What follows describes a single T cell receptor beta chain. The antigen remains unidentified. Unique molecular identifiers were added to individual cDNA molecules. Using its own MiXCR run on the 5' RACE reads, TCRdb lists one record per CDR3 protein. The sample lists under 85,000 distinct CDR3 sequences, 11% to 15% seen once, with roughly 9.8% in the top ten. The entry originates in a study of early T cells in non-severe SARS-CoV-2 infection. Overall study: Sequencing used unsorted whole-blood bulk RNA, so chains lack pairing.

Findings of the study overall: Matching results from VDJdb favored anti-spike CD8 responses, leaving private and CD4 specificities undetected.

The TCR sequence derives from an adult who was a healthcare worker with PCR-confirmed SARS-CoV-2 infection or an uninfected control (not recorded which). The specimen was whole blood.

The chain's CDR3 is CASSPDQAKNIQYF. CDR3 sequence (DNA): TGTGCCAGCAGTCCGGACCAAGCCAAAAACATTCAGTACTTC. The chain has TRBV28 and TRBJ2-4, with D unresolved. The CDR3 sequence is 14 residues long. Germline V gene sequence: CDR1 MDHEN, CDR2 SYDVKM. Trimming left V 5 bases short and J 0 bases short, with 8 bases between.